This is a list of T cell receptor beta chains from one sample in a study of T cells in Graves' hyperthyroidism and ophthalmopathy. In TCRdb, the multiplex PCR reads were re-called with MiXCR into one record per CDR3 protein. Seen here are 250,000 to 300,000 distinct CDR3 sequences, roughly 15% observed once, and the top ten hold approximately 7.8%. Sequencing was done on a sample of blood. These TCRs come from a young woman with Graves' hyperthyroidism that later progressed to Graves' ophthalmopathy. Both conserved end residues are part of each CDR3. D genes are given only for firm matches. Only part of the rows carry a size: once, few, many, or a class if the clone is expanded.

>TRBJ2-3|TRBD2|TRBV9|many
CASSVSGLAERTDTQYF
TGTGCCAGCAGCGTATCCGGACTAGCGGAGAGGACAGATACGCAGTATTTT
>TRBJ1-2|-|TRBV4-1|few
CASSQLFGGNYGYTF
TGCGCCAGCAGCCAACTTTTTGGGGGGAACTATGGCTACACCTTC
>TRBJ2-3|-|TRBV11-3|few
CASSSRDRESSADTQYF
TGTGCCAGCAGTTCGCGGGACAGAGAGAGTAGTGCAGATACGCAGTATTTT
>TRBJ1-2|-|TRBV29-1|many
CSVEMDRFLEGYTF
TGCAGCGTTGAAATGGACAGATTCTTAGAGGGCTACACCTTC
>TRBJ2-7|-|TRBV7-9|few
CASSLSSRYEQYF
TGTGCCAGCAGCTTATCGAGCCGCTACGAGCAGTACTTC
>TRBJ2-2|-|TRBV6-2/TRBV6-3|many
CASSPAGGTGELFF
TGTGCCAGCAGTCCGGCGGGTGGGACCGGGGAGCTGTTTTTT
>TRBJ1-6|-|TRBV20-1|many
CSATTGSSPLHF
TGCAGTGCTACAACAGGGAGTTCACCCCTCCACTTT
>TRBJ2-5|TRBD2|TRBV12-3/TRBV12-4|many
CASSLSGVLGGVQETQYF
TGTGCCAGCAGTTTATCGGGGGTTTTGGGAGGGGTACAAGAGACCCAGTACTTC
>TRBJ2-3|-|TRBV7-2|many
CASSWGSGLGDTQYF
TGTGCCAGCAGCTGGGGTAGCGGCCTCGGGGATACGCAGTATTTT
>TRBJ2-2|-|TRBV15|-
CATSREGGGPNTGELFF
TGTGCCACCAGCAGAGAGGGTGGGGGACCGAACACCGGGGAGCTGTTTTTT
>TRBJ2-6|-|TRBV7-8|-
CASSLVANILTF
TGTGCCAGCAGCCTGGTGGCCAACATCCTGACTTTC
>TRBJ1-1|-|TRBV7-2|many
CASSPSRWATEAFF
TGTGCCAGCAGCCCCTCCCGGTGGGCCACTGAAGCTTTCTTT
>TRBJ1-1|-|TRBV7-2|many
CASSSRGGGYTEAFF
TGTGCCAGCAGCTCAAGGGGCGGGGGTTACACTGAAGCTTTCTTT
>TRBJ2-5|-|TRBV19|few
CASSNPGGKTQYF
TGTGCCAGTAGTAATCCAGGGGGGAAGACCCAGTACTTC
>TRBJ2-3|-|TRBV28|-
CASKSTDTQYF
TGTGCCAGCAAAAGCACAGATACGCAGTATTTT
>TRBJ2-7|TRBD1|TRBV2|many
CASTLGQGAWYEQYF
TGTGCCAGCACGCTAGGACAGGGGGCTTGGTACGAGCAGTACTTC